This entry lists 20 T cell receptor beta chains sequenced from one sample in a study of blood T cell repertoires in COVID-19 (TCRdb year 2020). Library method: the immunoSEQ multiplex PCR assay. The clones in this table, taken by TCRdb from immuneACCESS, are in-frame only. Not every clone is retained; where verified, under half of the shortfall comes from an unresolved V gene, and the cause of the rest is unknown. The table for this sample lists about 110,000 clones; 88% of them were counted only once. The ten largest clones take up over 2% of the sample. The sample taken for sequencing was peripheral blood. These receptors were collected from a human donor in a cohort sampled during active COVID-19.

This chain connects TRBV5-4 to TRBJ2-5, with 7 positions matching TRBD1. The CDR3 extends over 13 amino acids. In germline, CDR1 is SGHNT, CDR2 YYREEE (reference sequence). J lost 1 base, V lost 4 bases, and 1 base had no gene match. The CDR3 sequence is CASSPGGQETQYF. Here the CDR3 DNA reads TGTGCCAGCAGCCCAGGGGGCCAAGAGACCCAGTACTTC.

This clone was found a few times. This chain links TRBV11-2 with TRBJ2-7; weak D call: TRBD2 (5 bases). This CDR3 region has 13 residues. Germline V CDR1 and CDR2: SGHAT, FQNNGV. Trimming cost V 5 bases and J 2 bases, with 10 bases left between them. In nucleotides, the CDR3 is TGTGCCAGCAGCGTTAGCGTCGCCTACGAGCAGTACTTC. Its translation: CASSVSVAYEQYF. The full variable domain, in which reference TRBV11-2 and TRBJ2-7 provide the parts outside the CDR3, is EAGVAQSPRYKIIEKRQSVAFWCNPISGHATLYWYQQILGQGPKLLIQFQNNGVVDDSQLPKDRFSAERLKGVDSTLKIQPAKLEDSAVYLCASSVSVAYEQYFGPGTRLTVT.

The chain has TRBV27 and TRBJ1-2, with TRBD1 identical over 9 bases. V was clipped by 2 bases and J by 4 bases; unmatched bases: 8. The CDR3 extends over 16 amino acids. Germline CDR1 reads MNHEY; CDR2 reads SMNVEV (reference sequence). CDR3 sequence (DNA): TGTGCCAGCAGTTTAGGTACAGGGGGCGTTGCCTATGGCTACACCTTC. It translates to CASSLGTGGVAYGYTF.

The V call is TRBV3-1 (or the pseudogene TRBV3-2), the J call TRBJ2-3; tentatively, D is TRBD2 (6 bases). Deletions cut 4 bases from V and 3 bases from J, with 14 bases between. Germline lookup yields CDR1 LGHDT and CDR2 YNNKEL (reference sequence). The CDR3 length is 15 residues. CDR3 nucleotide sequence: TGTGCCAGCAGCCTTTGGCGGGGCCGTACAGATACGCAGTATTTT. It encodes CASSLWRGRTDTQYF.

This chain links TRBV2 with TRBJ2-1; D may be TRBD2 (5 bases). CDR1 and CDR2 from the germline V gene are SNHLY and FYNNEI. The V and J ends lost 8 bases and 10 bases respectively, with 18 bases between them. CDR3 length: 13 amino acids. CDR3 DNA: TGTGCCAGCGACCGAGTGGCTAGCACCGAGCAGTTCTTC. Translation gives CASDRVASTEQFF. Full variable domain (outside the CDR3, taken from reference TRBV2 and TRBJ2-1): EPEVTQTPSHQVTQMGQEVILRCVPISNHLYFYWYRQILGQKVEFLVSFYNNEISEKSEIFDDQFSVERPDGSNFTLKIRSTKLEDSAMYFCASDRVASTEQFFGPGTRLTVL.

The V call is TRBV5-1, the J call TRBJ1-5; D might be TRBD1 (5 bases). V lost 5 bases and J lost 3, with 18 bases in between. Germline loops: CDR1 SGHRS, CDR2 YFSETQ. There are 16 residues in the CDR3. The CDR3 nucleotides read TGCGCCAGCAGTTCCAAACCAGACAGCCACAATCAGCCCCAGCATTTT. As protein: CASSSKPDSHNQPQHF.

J is TRBJ2-7 and V is TRBV7-9; TRBD2 is a possible D gene (6 bases). Germline lookup yields CDR1 SEHNR and CDR2 FQNEAQ (reference sequence). The CDR3 is 14 residues long. V lost 4 bases and J 3 bases, leaving 13 bases between the germline ends. In DNA form, the CDR3 reads TGTGCCAGCAGCTCGGGACTCAGGGTCTACGAGCAGTACTTC. Encoded protein: CASSSGLRVYEQYF.

V and J are TRBV27 and TRBJ1-1, with 7 positions matching TRBD1. Germline V gene data show CDR1 as MNHEY and CDR2 as SMNVEV (reference sequence). The trim removed 6 bases at V and 0 bases at J, leaving 10 bases unmatched. The CDR3 extends over 16 amino acids. The CDR3: CASRVTGVSMNTEAFF. The CDR3 DNA reads as TGTGCCAGCAGGGTAACAGGGGTGAGTATGAACACTGAAGCTTTCTTT.

The V call is TRBV6-5, the J call TRBJ1-5; D may be TRBD1 (6 bases). Germline lookup yields CDR1 MNHEY and CDR2 SVGAGI. Deletions cut 6 bases from V and 2 bases from J, with 11 bases between. The CDR3 contains 14 residues. The CDR3, as DNA: TGTGCCAGCAGCCCGGGACACCGCAATCAGCCCCAGCATTTT. This codes for CASSPGHRNQPQHF.

V is TRBV18 and J is TRBJ1-2; D ambiguous. This CDR3 is 16 amino acids long. The V gene lost 1 base and the J gene lost 3 bases, with 15 bases spanning the gap. Germline V gene sequence: CDR1 KGHSH, CDR2 LQKENI. CDR3 in amino acids: CASSPLAGPQDYGYTF. CDR3 in DNA: TGTGCCAGCTCACCACTGGCTGGGCCGCAGGACTATGGCTACACCTTC.

This clone was detected a few times. This chain uses TRBV28 with TRBJ1-2, with D possibly matching TRBD1 (5 bases). The CDR3 has 13 residues. In germline, CDR1 is MDHEN, CDR2 SYDVKM. Trimming left V 2 bases short and J 6 bases short, with 10 bases between. The CDR3 nucleotides are TGTGCCAGCAGTTTAAAGGGGTTTAATGGCTACACCTTC. It yields the protein CASSLKGFNGYTF.

CDR3 nucleotide sequence: TGCGCCAGCAGCCGAGAATGGACTGGCACAGATACGCAGTATTTT. This gives the protein CASSREWTGTDTQYF. This chain connects TRBV4-1 to TRBJ2-3; maybe TRBD2 (5 bases). CDR3 length: 15 residues. Trimming pared 4 bases from V and 1 base from J, leaving 12 bases between. Looked up from germline, CDR1 is MGHRA and CDR2 is YSYEKL.

The chain has TRBV7-3 and TRBJ2-3, with 10 bases fitting TRBD2. Per germline, CDR1 SGHTA and CDR2 FQGTGA. With V trimmed by 5 bases and J by 1 base, 3 bases remained unmatched. The CDR3 has 15 residues. As DNA, the CDR3 is TGTGCCAGCAGCAACGGACTAGCGGGCACAGATACGCAGTATTTT. Translated: CASSNGLAGTDTQYF. The variable domain in full, completed from reference TRBV7-3 and TRBJ2-3, reads GAGVSQTPSNKVTEKGKYVELRCDPISGHTALYWYRQSLGQGPEFLIYFQGTGAADDSGLPNDRFFAVRPEGSVSTLKIQRTERGDSAVYLCASSNGLAGTDTQYFGPGTRLTVL.

This clone appeared a few times. This chain connects TRBV7-3 to TRBJ1-6; unclear D gene. Germline CDR1 is SGHTA and CDR2 is FQGTGA. Trimming pared 2 bases from V and 9 bases from J, leaving 14 bases between. This CDR3 has 15 residues. The CDR3 region is CASSLLVGEGSPLHF. The CDR3 DNA reads TGTGCCAGCAGCTTATTGGTAGGAGAGGGTTCACCCCTCCACTTT.

The J gene is TRBJ1-2, the V gene TRBV29-1; 8 bases fit TRBD1. The V segment lost 4 bases and the J segment 3 bases; nucleotides outside the gene matches: 4. This CDR3 has 13 amino acids. Germline CDR1 reads SQVTM; CDR2 reads ANQGSEA. In DNA, the CDR3 is TGCAGCGTTGCAGCAGGGGGCGACTATGGCTACACCTTC. This encodes CSVAAGGDYGYTF.

V and J are TRBV9 and TRBJ2-5; 8 bases are a match to TRBD1. CDR1 SGDLS and CDR2 YYNGEE come from the germline V gene. The CDR3 spans 15 residues. Germline trimming cut 0 bases from V and 2 bases from J; bases unmatched to any gene: 3. CDR3 in DNA: TGTGCCAGCAGCGTAGACGACAGGGGTCAAGAGACCCAGTACTTC. Protein sequence: CASSVDDRGQETQYF.

The chain carries TRBV11-2 and TRBJ2-3; D is unresolved. The CDR3 totals 14 residues. V was cut by 3 bases and J by 2 bases, with 9 bases left in between. Germline V lookup: CDR1 SGHAT, CDR2 FQNNGV. The CDR3 sequence is CASSFSGSTDTQYF. The CDR3 coding sequence is TGTGCCAGCAGCTTCAGTGGTTCCACAGATACGCAGTATTTT.

The V call is TRBV6-5, the J call TRBJ1-3; D is possibly TRBD1 (5 bases). The germline V gene has CDR1 MNHEY and CDR2 SVGAGI. This CDR3 has 16 residues. With 0 bases removed from V and 0 bases from J, the gap between germline ends came to 9 bases. The CDR3 loop reads CASSYSGAASGNTIYF. The DNA of the CDR3 is TGTGCCAGCAGTTACTCTGGGGCAGCCTCTGGAAACACCATATATTTT.

The chain couples TRBV9 to TRBJ1-6; TRBD1 agrees at 8 bases. CDR1 is SGDLS and CDR2 is YYNGEE in the germline V gene. There are 14 residues in the CDR3. The V gene end was trimmed by 0 bases and the J gene end by 9 bases; junction bases not matched to a gene: 2. CDR3 loop: CASSVVTGGSPLHF. In nucleotides, the CDR3 is TGTGCCAGCAGCGTAGTCACAGGGGGTTCACCCCTCCACTTT.

The gene calls are TRBV19 and TRBJ2-5; a possible D gene is TRBD1 (5 bases). There are 15 residues in the CDR3. The V gene's germline CDR1 is LNHDA and CDR2 SQIVND (reference sequence). Between the trimmed V and J ends, which lost 5 bases and 5 bases, there was a span of 18 bases. CDR3 bases: TGTGCCAGTAGTGCTGGGCGGACATACGGCGAGACCCAGTACTTC. This codes for CASSAGRTYGETQYF.